This TCR beta chain was identified in a study of beta chain features in type 1 diabetes. Germline CDR1 is SGHAT and CDR2 is FQDESV (reference sequence). This CDR3 is 14 amino acids long. Trimming took 0 bases from V and 7 from J; bases not matched to a gene: 3. On this clone itself: The antigen remains unidentified.

Every bit of the isolated RNA underwent reverse transcription, so sequencing read expressed TCRB transcripts. Around 3.9 million reads on average were seen across naive, central memory and regulatory T cell samples. The assay was immunoSEQ multiplex PCR, and TCRdb's table has in-frame clones only and misses some. Of 970,000 or so clones listed, roughly a sixth are singletons. The study's findings and limits: Type 1 diabetes patients showed fewer insertions and more deletions at VDJ junctions.

The specimen was naive CD4+ T cells from blood. The clonotype originates from a woman under 30 in good health. The chain couples TRBV11-1 to TRBJ2-1; 7 bases are shared with TRBD2. CDR3 amino acids: CASSLAVLANEQFF. The CDR3 coding sequence is TGTGCCAGCAGCTTAGCGGTACTAGCGAATGAGCAGTTCTTC.